This entry describes one T cell receptor (beta chain). Using immunoSEQ multiplex PCR, the repertoire was profiled, and TCRdb retains in-frame clones only, with some absent. This table holds 60,000 to 70,000 clones, 70% to 90% found once. The sample is drawn from a study of blood T cell repertoires in COVID-19. The CDR3 spans 16 residues. V gave up 3 bases and J gave up 4 bases, with 15 bases separating them. Germline CDR1 reads SGHAT; CDR2 reads FQNNGV. The V and J genes are TRBV11-2 and TRBJ2-2; possible D gene TRBD2, 6 bases. The sequence derives from an older woman with acute or convalescent COVID-19. The source material was peripheral blood. Here the CDR3 DNA reads TGTGCCAGCAGCTTGAGGGTGGGAGCGGGCACCGGGGAGCTGTTTTTT. Its translation is CASSLRVGAGTGELFF.